The 26 T cell receptor beta chains below come from one sample, sequenced in a study of post-analysis software for immune sequencing data. Overall study results and limits: Controls showed lower frequencies than patients for roughly 5 TRBV segments, and TRBV5-6, TRBV5-1 and TRBV20-1 were among these.

Antigens of these TCRs are unknown. Built from TCR beta cDNA, the libraries had unique molecular identifiers in them. TCRdb redid the calling of the PCR reads with MiXCR, one entry per CDR3 protein. The sample lists 350,000 to 450,000 distinct CDR3 sequences, roughly 40% seen once, with 6.5% to 8% in the top ten. Input material: blood. The receptors originated from a girl aged 2-10 years with multiple sclerosis.

This clonotype has only a few counts. The J gene is TRBJ2-1, the V gene TRBV4-1; either TRBD1 or TRBD2 may supply D (6 bases each). CDR1 is MGHRA, CDR2 YSYEKL, per germline. The V end lost 9 bases, the J end lost 7 bases, and 19 bases lay between the germline ends. The CDR3 is made up of 14 amino acids. Here the CDR3 DNA reads TGCGCCAGTAGGGGGGATGCTCTCTGGAATGAGCAGTTCTTC. Its translation: CASRGDALWNEQFF.

Concerning this clonotype itself: A junction boundary mismatches the germline segment, possibly from a read error. The gene calls are TRBV28 and TRBJ1-2; 8 bases agree with TRBD1. CDR1 is MDHEN and CDR2 is SYDVKM in the germline V gene. The CDR3 sequence is 15 residues long. CDR3 in amino acids: CASSPWTGSKYGYTF. CDR3 nucleotides: TGTGCCAGCAGTCCCTGGACAGGGTCTAAGTATGGCTACACCTTC.

The chain combines TRBV6-1 with TRBJ1-5; D might be TRBD1 (6 bases). V lost 5 bases and J lost 1, with 9 bases in between. The CDR3 loop spans 14 amino acids. Germline V lookup: CDR1 MNHNS, CDR2 SASEGT. CDR3 nucleotides: TGTGCCAGCAGTAGGGGGAAGAGCAATCAGCCCCAGCATTTT. This gives the protein CASSRGKSNQPQHF.

The chain carries TRBV6-5 and TRBJ2-1, with D unresolved. This CDR3 spans 14 amino acids. The germline V gene has CDR1 MNHEY and CDR2 SVGAGI. V was pared by 2 bases and J by 10 bases, with 15 bases between. CDR3 amino acids: CASSYGVGLGEQFF. The DNA for the CDR3 is TGTGCCAGCAGTTACGGGGTCGGTCTTGGGGAGCAGTTCTTC.

This clonotype was counted a few times. The chain employs TRBV7-2 and TRBJ2-7; TRBD1 matches at 7 bases. The trim removed 5 bases at V and 3 bases at J, leaving 4 bases unmatched. Germline V gives CDR1 SGHTA, CDR2 FQGNSA. The CDR3 spans 13 residues. In DNA form, the CDR3 reads TGTGCCAGCAGCCGGGACAGATTCTACGAGCAGTACTTC. Protein sequence: CASSRDRFYEQYF. The variable domain in full, completed from reference TRBV7-2 and TRBJ2-7, reads GAGVSQSPSNKVTEKGKDVELRCDPISGHTALYWYRQSLGQGLEFLIYFQGNSAPDKSGLPSDRFSAERTGGSVSTLTIQRTQQEDSAVYLCASSRDRFYEQYFGPGTRLTVT.

This clonotype was found a few times. The chain employs TRBV11-2 and TRBJ2-5; 8 nucleotides agree with TRBD1. The germline V gene has CDR1 SGHAT and CDR2 FQNNGV. CDR3 size: 13 residues. V lost 3 bases to trimming and J lost 7 bases; unmatched junction nucleotides: 4. CDR3 loop: CASSLTGDGTQYF. The CDR3 bases are TGTGCCAGCAGCTTGACAGGGGATGGGACCCAGTACTTC.

V usage is TRBV13 and J usage is TRBJ2-1; tentatively, D is TRBD1 (6 bases). Germline assignment: CDR1 PRHDT and CDR2 FYEKMQ (reference sequence). V was shortened by 6 bases and J by 8 bases, with 11 bases between the two germline ends. CDR3 length equals 12 residues. The DNA for the CDR3 is TGTGCCAGCAGATCGCAGGGGCATGAGCAGTTCTTC. Protein: CASRSQGHEQFF.

As concerns this clonotype: One end of the junction varies from germline; a read error may be responsible. The chain employs TRBV28 and TRBJ2-7; 7 nucleotides agree with TRBD1. The CDR3 loop spans 15 amino acids. Germline V gene lookup returns CDR1 MDHEN and CDR2 SYDVKM. In DNA, the CDR3 is TGTACCAGCAGCTTCACCGGACAGGCCGTATACGAGCAGTACTTC. Amino acids: CTSSFTGQAVYEQYF.

The rearrangement uses TRBV27 and TRBJ2-1; D possibly corresponds to TRBD2 (5 bases). The CDR3 length is 14 residues. Trimming left V 2 bases short and J 10 bases short, with 15 bases between. Looked up from germline, CDR1 is MNHEY and CDR2 is SMNVEV (reference sequence). CDR3 bases: TGTGCCAGCAGTTTAACCTCCGAGGGCCCCGAGCAGTTCTTC. Its protein is CASSLTSEGPEQFF.

In this sample, this clonotype turned up a few times. The V gene is TRBV28, the J gene TRBJ2-5, with D perhaps matching TRBD1 or TRBD2 (5 bases each). CDR1 is MDHEN, CDR2 SYDVKM, per germline. The CDR3 consists of 14 residues. Trimming cost V 6 bases and J 2 bases, with 13 bases left between them. The CDR3 DNA sequence: TGTGCCAGCAGATATCTGGGACGGCAAGAGACCCAGTACTTC. Amino acid sequence: CASRYLGRQETQYF.

A few counts support this clonotype. V is TRBV20-1 and J is TRBJ2-7, with D possibly being TRBD2 (7 bases). The DNA end is more similar to TRBJ2-4, so the J call may be wrong. Germline CDR1 reads DFQATT; CDR2 reads SNEGSKA (reference sequence). The CDR3 is 14 amino acids. The CDR3 coding sequence is TGCAGTGCTGTCGCGGGGGCTTCGGGAAACATTCAGTACTTC. It is translated as CSAVAGASGNIQYF.

This clonotype was detected a few times. The chain has TRBV6-5 and TRBJ1-1, with TRBD1 matching over 8 bases. CDR1 and CDR2 (germline): MNHEY, SVGAGI. The CDR3 is 16 residues long. V trimming: 2 bases; J trimming: 4 bases; junction bases outside the gene matches: 9. The CDR3 spells CASSYPSPGGSTEAFF. The CDR3 DNA reads as TGTGCCAGCAGTTACCCCAGCCCAGGGGGCTCCACTGAAGCTTTCTTT.

The V and J genes are TRBV6-5 and TRBJ1-3; D ambiguous. The CDR3 runs to 14 residues. The V gene lost 6 bases and the J gene lost 4 bases, with 13 bases spanning the gap. In germline, CDR1 is MNHEY, CDR2 SVGAGI. The CDR3 loop reads CASSSAGRGNTIYF. In DNA, the CDR3 is TGTGCCAGCAGCTCCGCGGGCAGAGGAAACACCATATATTTT.

The chain couples TRBV20-1 to TRBJ1-2; D perhaps matches TRBD1 (5 bases). The CDR3 is 14 amino acids. Trimming shortened V by 0 bases and J by 4 bases, and 12 bases separated the two germline ends. Per the germline V gene, CDR1 is DFQATT and CDR2 is SNEGSKA (reference sequence). The CDR3 here is CSARDEGRLYGYTF. DNA for the CDR3: TGCAGTGCTAGAGATGAGGGACGACTCTATGGCTACACCTTC.

The chain combines TRBV27 with TRBJ1-2, with D hard to call. Trimming took 0 bases from V and 6 from J, leaving 8 bases between them. Germline V gene lookup returns CDR1 MNHEY and CDR2 SMNVEV (reference sequence). CDR3 length: 13 amino acids. CDR3 nucleotide sequence: TGTGCCAGCAGTTTATCGCCTGGTAATGGCTACACCTTC. Translated, it gives CASSLSPGNGYTF.

The rearrangement uses TRBV12-3 or TRBV12-4 and TRBJ1-2; 7 nucleotides agree with TRBD1. The CDR3 extends over 14 amino acids. J gave up 7 bases and V 1 base, and 6 bases lay outside the gene matches. CDR3: CASSLGTGVGGYTF. As DNA, the CDR3 is TGTGCCAGCAGTTTAGGAACAGGGGTTGGTGGCTACACCTTC.

This clonotype was seen a handful of times. V gene TRBV7-3 combines with J gene TRBJ2-5; D gene ambiguous. The CDR3 length is 15 residues. V was shortened by 5 bases and J by 5 bases, with 18 bases between the two germline ends. Per germline, CDR1 SGHTA and CDR2 FQGTGA. The DNA for the CDR3 is TGTGCCAGCAGCCCCACCTCGCGTGGGCGGGAGACCCAGTACTTC. Protein: CASSPTSRGRETQYF.

The chain uses TRBV7-8 and TRBJ1-5; D is unresolved. CDR1 is SGHVS and CDR2 is FQNEAQ in the germline V gene. Trimming shortened V by 5 bases and J by 10 bases, and 15 bases separated the two germline ends. The length of the CDR3 is 13 residues. The CDR3 spells CASSPVGVLPQHF. CDR3 nucleotide sequence: TGTGCCAGCAGCCCCGTGGGAGTCCTACCCCAGCATTTT.

V is TRBV29-1 and J is TRBJ2-1; 11 nucleotides line up with TRBD1. This CDR3 has 17 amino acids. From germline, CDR1 is SQVTM and CDR2 ANQGSEA. Trimming at V came to 4 bases and at J to 7 bases, leaving 15 bases not matched to a gene. The DNA of the CDR3 is TGCAGCGTTGCTCCCCGTTTGTGGGACAGGGGGGTAAATGAGCAGTTCTTC. The encoded protein is CSVAPRLWDRGVNEQFF.

This clonotype was seen more than once but under ten times. The chain employs TRBV4-3 and TRBJ1-6, with D possibly matching TRBD1 (6 bases). The CDR3 loop spans 16 amino acids. V lost 4 bases to trimming and J lost 0 bases, with 10 bases between them. Per the germline V gene, CDR1 is LGHNA and CDR2 is YSLEER. CDR3 protein: CASSPRGSSYNSPLHF. The DNA of the CDR3 is TGCGCCAGCAGCCCCAGGGGAAGCTCCTATAATTCACCCCTCCACTTT.

CDR3 DNA: TGCGCCAGCAGCCATGATGCCTCCGCGATATGGAATCAGCCCCAGCATTTT. It specifies CASSHDASAIWNQPQHF. The chain combines TRBV4-1 with TRBJ1-5; D is uncertain. Trimming left V 3 bases short and J 4 bases short, with 19 bases between. This CDR3 comprises 17 residues. Looked up from germline, CDR1 is MGHRA and CDR2 is YSYEKL.

The rearrangement links TRBV6-2 or TRBV6-3 to TRBJ2-7; D is perhaps TRBD2 (6 bases). The CDR3 consists of 14 residues. V was cut by 7 bases and J by 7 bases, with 20 bases left in between. The germline gives CDR1 MNHEY, CDR2 SVGEGT. In nucleotides, the CDR3 is TGTGCCAGCAAACGGGAGTTTGTTTACAATGAGCAGTACTTC. Protein sequence: CASKREFVYNEQYF.

This clonotype showed up many times. The chain employs TRBV29-1 and TRBJ2-1; D remains unclear. The CDR3 length is 10 residues. The V end lost 4 bases, the J end lost 7 bases, and 5 bases lay between the germline ends. Germline values: CDR1 SQVTM, CDR2 ANQGSEA. The CDR3 region is CSVARNEQFF. The CDR3 nucleotides read TGCAGCGTTGCTAGGAATGAGCAGTTCTTC.

This chain links TRBV5-1 with TRBJ2-4; D remains ambiguous. With 0 bases removed from V and 13 bases from J, the gap between germline ends came to 14 bases. CDR3 length: 13 amino acids. CDR1 SGHRS and CDR2 YFSETQ come from the germline V gene. CDR3 nucleotide sequence: TGCGCCAGCAGCTTGGAACAGTCTCGTGAGCAGTACTTC. Its translation: CASSLEQSREQYF.

V usage is TRBV29-1 and J usage is TRBJ2-1, with 7 bases matching TRBD2. The V and J ends lost 4 bases and 10 bases, in that order; junction bases with no gene match: 13. The length of the CDR3 is 14 residues. Looked up from germline, CDR1 is SQVTM and CDR2 is ANQGSEA. The DNA of the CDR3 is TGCAGCGTTGGGGGGGGAAGAGGCCTAGGAGAGCAGTTCTTC. Its translation: CSVGGGRGLGEQFF.

In this sample, this clonotype turned up a few times. Mismatch with germline at one junction end may stem from a read error. The chain employs TRBV13 and TRBJ2-4; D uncertain. Near its end, the DNA agrees better with TRBJ2-7, so the J call may be wrong. This CDR3 has 16 residues. CDR1 and CDR2 from the germline V gene are PRHDT and FYEKMQ (reference sequence). The CDR3 sequence: CTSSSPPLLCVYEQYF. CDR3 coding DNA: TGTACCAGCAGCTCGCCCCCGCTTCTATGTGTCTACGAGCAGTACTTC.